One sample yielded the 22 T cell receptor beta chains listed below, sequenced in a study of T cell changes during pregnancy in multiple sclerosis. Measured with immunoSEQ multiplex PCR; TCRdb has only the in-frame clones, and not every one. The table includes tens of thousands of clones, about 96% detected once. This specimen was peripheral blood, taken in the second trimester of pregnancy. The receptor source for this set is a female donor with multiple sclerosis, enrolled in a pregnancy study.

The V and J genes are TRBV15 and TRBJ2-7; 12 bases match TRBD2. Germline V lookup: CDR1 LNHNV, CDR2 YYDKDF (reference sequence). J was trimmed by 5 bases and V by 1 base; bases with no gene match: 6. The CDR3 is 16 residues long. The CDR3 loop reads CATSRATSGRYNEQYF. For the CDR3, the DNA is TGTGCCACCAGCAGAGCTACTAGCGGGAGGTATAACGAGCAGTACTTC.

The CDR3 loop reads CASSPGTITEAFF. The DNA for the CDR3 is TGTGCCAGCAGTCCCGGGACAATCACTGAAGCTTTCTTT. The chain couples TRBV28 to TRBJ1-1; tentative D call: TRBD1 (6 bases). The CDR3 has 13 amino acids. CDR1 and CDR2 (germline): MDHEN, SYDVKM. The V and J ends lost 5 bases and 4 bases respectively, with 11 bases between them. Supplemented by reference TRBV28 and TRBJ1-1, the full variable domain reads DVKVTQSSRYLVKRTGEKVFLECVQDMDHENMFWYRQDPGLGLRLIYFSYDVKMKEKGDIPEGYSVSREKKERFSLILESASTNQTSMYLCASSPGTITEAFFGQGTRLTVV.

The chain employs TRBV7-9 and TRBJ2-2; D is uncertain. The V and J ends lost 2 bases and 11 bases respectively, with 9 bases between them. The CDR3 extends over 12 amino acids. Germline CDR1 and CDR2: SEHNR and FQNEAQ (reference sequence). The CDR3 DNA reads as TGTGCCAGCAGCTTAATGGCCGTTGAGCTGTTTTTT. This translates into CASSLMAVELFF.

This rearrangement joins TRBV30 to TRBJ2-1; 9 bases fit TRBD1. J gave up 3 bases and V 5 bases, and 5 bases lay outside the gene matches. Germline CDR1 and CDR2: GTSNPN and SVGIG (reference sequence). The CDR3 runs to 14 residues. The CDR3: CAWRKTGGYNEQFF. The CDR3 region has the DNA TGTGCCTGGCGTAAGACAGGGGGCTACAATGAGCAGTTCTTC.

The chain employs TRBV5-4 and TRBJ1-2; TRBD1 matches 7 bases. The V segment lost 4 bases and the J segment 4 bases; nucleotides outside the gene matches: 10. Germline loops: CDR1 SGHNT, CDR2 YYREEE (reference sequence). The CDR3 covers 15 residues. The CDR3 region is CASSPTGQAFYGYTF. For the CDR3, the DNA is TGTGCCAGCAGCCCCACCGGACAGGCCTTCTATGGCTACACCTTC.

The CDR3 loop is CSARTGKQFF. Here the CDR3 DNA reads TGCAGTGCTCGGACTGGCAAGCAGTTCTTC. The chain combines TRBV20-1 with TRBJ2-1; the D gene is possibly TRBD2 (5 bases). Germline V lookup: CDR1 DFQATT, CDR2 SNEGSKA (reference sequence). There are 10 residues in the CDR3. Trimming cost V 5 bases and J 11 bases, with 10 bases left between them.

The rearrangement joins TRBV27 to TRBJ2-6; D unclear. The V end was cut by 1 base, the J end by 0 bases, with 4 bases between. Germline V gene sequence: CDR1 MNHEY, CDR2 SMNVEV (reference sequence). This CDR3 has 15 amino acids. This chain's CDR3 is CASSLYGSGANVLTF. CDR3 DNA: TGTGCCAGCAGTTTATACGGCTCTGGGGCCAACGTCCTGACTTTC.

V is TRBV5-4 and J is TRBJ1-1; D is unclear. Germline-derived CDR1 and CDR2 are SGHNT and YYREEE (reference sequence). There are 14 residues in the CDR3. The ends were cut back, 4 bases at V and 0 bases at J, with 10 bases in the middle. The CDR3 DNA follows: TGTGCCAGCAGCGGTGGAGGGCTGAACACTGAAGCTTTCTTT. Its protein product is CASSGGGLNTEAFF.

CDR3 in DNA: TGTGCCACCAGGAGGAGGGGCGGGAGAGGTACAGATACGCAGTATTTT. Its translation: CATRRRGGRGTDTQYF. This chain uses TRBV15 with TRBJ2-3, with 7 positions matching TRBD2. The CDR3 has 16 amino acids. Trimming cost V 6 bases and J 3 bases; bases outside gene matches: 12. Germline loops: CDR1 LNHNV, CDR2 YYDKDF (reference sequence). Based on the CDR3 plus reference TRBV15 and TRBJ2-3, the full variable domain is DAMVIQNPRYQVTQFGKPVTLSCSQTLNHNVMYWYQQKSSQAPKLLFHYYDKDFNNEADTPDNFQSRRPNTSFCFLDIRSPGLGDTAMYLCATRRRGGRGTDTQYFGPGTRLTVL.

The chain recombines TRBV6-1 with TRBJ2-7; 9 nucleotides match TRBD2. V dropped 8 bases and J dropped 1; count of bases not matched to a gene: 6. The V gene's germline CDR1 is MNHNS and CDR2 SASEGT. This CDR3 comprises 14 residues. The CDR3: CASQASGASYEQYF. CDR3 nucleotide sequence: TGTGCCAGCCAGGCTAGCGGGGCTTCCTACGAGCAGTACTTC.

The chain carries TRBV4-3 and TRBJ1-5, with 9 bases that match TRBD1. This CDR3 comprises 15 residues. The germline V gene has CDR1 LGHNA and CDR2 YSLEER. With 4 bases clipped from V and 6 bases from J, the junction kept 7 bases outside the gene matches. CDR3 region: CASSPADRGGQPQHF. DNA of the CDR3: TGCGCCAGCAGCCCGGCGGACAGGGGAGGTCAGCCCCAGCATTTT.

J is TRBJ2-5 and V is TRBV7-2, with 7 nucleotides matching TRBD1. Germline assignment: CDR1 SGHTA and CDR2 FQGNSA. This CDR3 contains 14 residues. After removal of 3 bases from V and 2 bases from J, the junction contained 3 bases not matched to a gene. The CDR3 bases are TGTGCCAGCAGCTTGTTGGGACAGCAAGAGACCCAGTACTTC. Encoded protein: CASSLLGQQETQYF.

This chain joins TRBV7-9 and TRBJ2-3, with 8 bases matching TRBD1. This CDR3 spans 15 amino acids. Germline V CDR1 and CDR2: SEHNR, FQNEAQ (reference sequence). With 3 bases clipped from V and 5 bases from J, the junction kept 7 bases outside the gene matches. The CDR3, as DNA: TGTGCCAGCAGCTTCCGGGACAGGCTCCTAGATACGCAGTATTTT. Encoded protein: CASSFRDRLLDTQYF.

The V gene is TRBV30, the J gene TRBJ1-5; D is perhaps TRBD1 (5 bases). CDR3 length equals 17 residues. CDR1 and CDR2 (germline): GTSNPN, SVGIG (reference sequence). Between the trimmed V and J ends, which lost 2 bases and 0 bases, there was a span of 17 bases. The CDR3 loop is CAWSWGGMIYSNQPQHF. CDR3 bases: TGTGCCTGGAGTTGGGGGGGGATGATCTATAGCAATCAGCCCCAGCATTTT.

CDR3 amino acids: CASSYNTAKGNTIYF. The DNA for the CDR3 is TGTGCCAGCAGTTACAATACAGCTAAGGGAAACACCATATATTTT. This chain connects TRBV6-5 to TRBJ1-3; D gene unclear. Trimming removed 2 bases from V and 4 bases from J, with 12 bases in between. CDR3 length: 15 amino acids. Germline assignment: CDR1 MNHEY and CDR2 SVGAGI.

The chain is built from TRBV27 and TRBJ1-1; D gene unclear. The CDR3 loop spans 13 amino acids. V gave up 2 bases and J gave up 0 bases, with 4 bases separating them. Germline V gene lookup returns CDR1 MNHEY and CDR2 SMNVEV (reference sequence). In nucleotides, the CDR3 is TGTGCCAGCAGTTTACAGGTGAACACTGAAGCTTTCTTT. This sequence encodes CASSLQVNTEAFF.

A note on this clone: Other nucleotide sequences from this sample produce the same CDR3. The chain has TRBV9 and TRBJ2-5; no firm D call. The germline V and J ends were trimmed by 0 bases and 1 base, with 4 bases remaining between them. CDR3 length equals 13 residues. From germline, CDR1 is SGDLS and CDR2 YYNGEE. The CDR3 region has the DNA TGTGCCAGCAGCGTAGCTCTCCAAGAGACCCAGTACTTC. Translated, it gives CASSVALQETQYF.

This chain connects TRBV2 to TRBJ2-7; D unclear. The CDR3 loop spans 14 amino acids. Germline assignment: CDR1 SNHLY and CDR2 FYNNEI. The V and J ends lost 1 base and 3 bases respectively, with 10 bases between them. CDR3 coding DNA: TGTGCCAGCAGTGAAGGGGCGTCTTTCTACGAGCAGTACTTC. This translates into CASSEGASFYEQYF. Looking up the rest from reference TRBV2 and TRBJ2-7 gives the full variable domain: EPEVTQTPSHQVTQMGQEVILRCVPISNHLYFYWYRQILGQKVEFLVSFYNNEISEKSEIFDDQFSVERPDGSNFTLKIRSTKLEDSAMYFCASSEGASFYEQYFGPGTRLTVT.

The genes are TRBV15 and TRBJ1-1, with D possibly matching TRBD1 (6 bases). The ends were cut back, 7 bases at V and 3 bases at J, with 15 bases in the middle. This CDR3 spans 14 amino acids. CDR1 and CDR2 from the germline V gene are LNHNV and YYDKDF (reference sequence). CDR3 loop: CATTPEDSYTEAFF. The CDR3 DNA is TGTGCCACCACCCCCGAGGACAGCTACACTGAAGCTTTCTTT.

The chain links TRBV15 to TRBJ1-1, with 7 bases fitting TRBD1. The CDR3 has 17 residues. J gave up 0 bases and V 4 bases, and 11 bases lay outside the gene matches. Germline V gives CDR1 LNHNV, CDR2 YYDKDF (reference sequence). The CDR3 nucleotides are TGTGCCACCAGCAAAGGGGGCCTCTCGCACATGAACACTGAAGCTTTCTTT. Encoded protein: CATSKGGLSHMNTEAFF. Looking up the rest from reference TRBV15 and TRBJ1-1 gives the full variable domain: DAMVIQNPRYQVTQFGKPVTLSCSQTLNHNVMYWYQQKSSQAPKLLFHYYDKDFNNEADTPDNFQSRRPNTSFCFLDIRSPGLGDTAMYLCATSKGGLSHMNTEAFFGQGTRLTVV.

The J gene is TRBJ2-7, the V gene TRBV6-5, with 7 bases that match TRBD2. The J segment lost 0 bases and the V segment lost 10 bases, leaving 6 bases of the junction unmatched. This CDR3 spans 13 amino acids. Germline V gene data show CDR1 as MNHEY and CDR2 as SVGAGI. CDR3 nucleotides: TGTGCCACCGTTAGCGGGTCCTCCTACGAGCAGTACTTC. Its translation is CATVSGSSYEQYF.

The V and J genes are TRBV4-2 and TRBJ1-6; a weak D match, TRBD1 (6 bases). Germline V lookup: CDR1 LGHNA, CDR2 YNFKEQ. Between the trimmed V and J ends, which lost 0 bases and 0 bases, there was a span of 12 bases. CDR3 length: 18 residues. The CDR3 region has the DNA TGTGCCAGCAGCCAAGATGGGGGCCGTAGCTCCTATAATTCACCCCTCCACTTT. Translating it yields CASSQDGGRSSYNSPLHF.